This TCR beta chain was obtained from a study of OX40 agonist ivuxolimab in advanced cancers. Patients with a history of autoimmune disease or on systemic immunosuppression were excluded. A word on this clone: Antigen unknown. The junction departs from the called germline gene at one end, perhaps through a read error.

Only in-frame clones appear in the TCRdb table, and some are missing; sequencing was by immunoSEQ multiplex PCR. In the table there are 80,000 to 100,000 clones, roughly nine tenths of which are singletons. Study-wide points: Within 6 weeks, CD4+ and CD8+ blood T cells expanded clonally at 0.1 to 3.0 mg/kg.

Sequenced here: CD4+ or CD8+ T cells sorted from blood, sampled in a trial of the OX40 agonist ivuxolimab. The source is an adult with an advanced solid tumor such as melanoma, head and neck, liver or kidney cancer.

CDR3 protein: CASKRNGLNAGELFF. The CDR3 region has the DNA TGTGCCAGCAAGCGCAATGGGCTGAACGCCGGGGAGCTGTTTTTT. V gene TRBV6-1 combines with J gene TRBJ2-2, with D uncertain. CDR1 and CDR2 (germline): MNHNS, SASEGT. The CDR3 has 15 amino acids.